The rows below give T cell receptor beta chains drawn from one sample of a study of T cell clones after liver transplantation. The protocol was immunoSEQ multiplex PCR, while the TCRdb copy is restricted to in-frame clones and leaves out a portion. This sample has around 20,000 clones; 75% to 90% occur once, and the top ten carry 13%. Specimen: CD8+ T cells from blood, collected around 45 months after liver transplant. These receptors all come from a human patient who received a liver transplant. Part of the T cells may come from the graft donor. Both conserved end residues are part of each CDR3. The D gene is left open where the match is weak. Clone size is not always given. Where it is, it says once, few, many or a class for expanded clones.

D	J	V	size	DNA	CDR3
TRBD1	TRBJ1-5	TRBV28	-	TGTGCCAGCAGTTTAGGGTCAGGGGGCTCCTATAGCAATCAGCCCCAGCATTTT	CASSLGSGGSYSNQPQHF
TRBD2	TRBJ2-7	TRBV4-2	-	TGTGCCAGCAGCCAACCCGAGGTCCGGACTAGCGGGTCCTACGAGCAGTACTTC	CASSQPEVRTSGSYEQYF
TRBD1	TRBJ2-3	TRBV27	-	TGTGCCAGCAGTTTGGATGAAGAGGGGGCGGATACGCAGTATTTT	CASSLDEEGADTQYF
-	TRBJ2-5	TRBV27	once	TGTGCCAGCAGCCCTGGGGAGACCCAGTACTTC	CASSPGETQYF
-	TRBJ2-2	TRBV28	few	TGTGCCAGCAGTTTAAGGGGGGGATCGAACACCGGGGAGCTGTTTTTT	CASSLRGGSNTGELFF
-	TRBJ2-7	TRBV28	-	TGTGCCAGCAGCCCCAAGCTGGGGCAGGGCGAGCAGTACTTC	CASSPKLGQGEQYF
-	TRBJ2-3	TRBV4-1	-	TGCGCCAGCAGCCAAGATCTCCGGGCGGATACGCAGTATTTT	CASSQDLRADTQYF
-	TRBJ2-7	TRBV5-8	-	TGTGCCAGCAGCGGGGGGATTGGGGGACGCGAGCAGTACTTC	CASSGGIGGREQYF
-	TRBJ1-5	TRBV10-3	-	TGTGCCATCAGTGACAGCCGCGAGCCCCAGCATTTT	CAISDSREPQHF
TRBD2	TRBJ2-7	TRBV4-2	-	TGTGCCAGCAGCGCCGGGGGGAGCGGGAGCTACGAGCAGTACTTC	CASSAGGSGSYEQYF
-	TRBJ2-7	TRBV6-5	few	TGTGCCAGCAGTTTCCGGGGCACCTCCTACGAGCAGTACTTC	CASSFRGTSYEQYF
TRBD2	TRBJ2-1	TRBV28	-	TGTGCCAGCAGTCGACTAGCGGGAGGTAATGAGCAGTTCTTC	CASSRLAGGNEQFF
-	TRBJ1-1	TRBV15	-	TGTGCCACCAGCAGAGATCGTGCTGAGGGGGCTTTCTTT	CATSRDRAEGAFF
TRBD1	TRBJ2-4	TRBV7-7	-	TGTGCCAGCAGTCCAGGACAGGGAAAGACCAAAAACATTCAGTACTTC	CASSPGQGKTKNIQYF
TRBD1	TRBJ1-1	TRBV29-1	-	TGCAGCGAGGGGTCGGGACAGGAAGCTTTCTTT	CSEGSGQEAFF
-	TRBJ2-1	TRBV27	-	TGTGCCAGCAGTCCCCAGGACACCCCCCTGAGTGAGCAGTTCTTC	CASSPQDTPLSEQFF
-	TRBJ2-7	TRBV9	-	TGTGCCAGCAGCGTTGGCAGGGGCGGCGAGCAGTACTTC	CASSVGRGGEQYF
TRBD2	TRBJ2-2	TRBV15	-	TGTGCCACCAGCAGAGATCCTAGCGGGAGCAGCAGGGCCGGGGAGCTGTTTTTT	CATSRDPSGSSRAGELFF
TRBD1	TRBJ2-5	TRBV11-2	-	TGTGCCAGCAGCCCCCGGGAACGGGACAGGAGGCCCAAAGAGACCCAGTACTTC	CASSPRERDRRPKETQYF
-	TRBJ2-2	TRBV4-1	-	TGCGCCAGCAGCCAACATGTAGGATTGAACACCGGGGAGCTGTTTTTT	CASSQHVGLNTGELFF
TRBD2	TRBJ2-7	TRBV27	-	TGTGCCAGCAGTTTATGGGGACTAGCGGGCGCTTCCCTAACCTACGAGCAGTACTTC	CASSLWGLAGASLTYEQYF
-	TRBJ2-3	TRBV27	-	TGTGCCAGCAGTCCCCCCGGCCCAATCCTAAGCACAGATACGCAGTATTTT	CASSPPGPILSTDTQYF
-	TRBJ2-1	TRBV5-4	-	TGTGCCAGCAGCTTGGACGGCGCCAATGAGCAGTTCTTC	CASSLDGANEQFF
TRBD2	TRBJ2-1	TRBV27	-	TGTGCCAGCAGTTTACTAGCGGGAGAGGTCAATGAGCAGTTCTTC	CASSLLAGEVNEQFF
-	TRBJ2-2	TRBV7-9	-	TGTGCCAGCAGCACCGCATTGTTCGGGGAGCTGTTTTTT	CASSTALFGELFF
-	TRBJ1-2	TRBV9	-	TGTGCCAGCAGCGTAGCGAGGGAGAAGGGCTATGGCTACACCTTC	CASSVAREKGYGYTF
-	TRBJ2-6	TRBV14	-	TGTGCCAGCAGCCCGGCGGGATCTGGGGCCAACGTCCTGACTTTC	CASSPAGSGANVLTF
-	TRBJ1-1	TRBV7-9	-	TGTGCCAGCAGCTCAACCGGGACGGCGAACACTGAAGCTTTCTTT	CASSSTGTANTEAFF
-	TRBJ2-7	TRBV6-5	few	TGTGCCAGCAGTCCCCGGGGAGACGAGCAGTACTTC	CASSPRGDEQYF
-	TRBJ2-5	TRBV5-6	few	TGTGCCAGCAGCTTGGCGGCAGGAAAGAAGACCCAGTACTTC	CASSLAAGKKTQYF